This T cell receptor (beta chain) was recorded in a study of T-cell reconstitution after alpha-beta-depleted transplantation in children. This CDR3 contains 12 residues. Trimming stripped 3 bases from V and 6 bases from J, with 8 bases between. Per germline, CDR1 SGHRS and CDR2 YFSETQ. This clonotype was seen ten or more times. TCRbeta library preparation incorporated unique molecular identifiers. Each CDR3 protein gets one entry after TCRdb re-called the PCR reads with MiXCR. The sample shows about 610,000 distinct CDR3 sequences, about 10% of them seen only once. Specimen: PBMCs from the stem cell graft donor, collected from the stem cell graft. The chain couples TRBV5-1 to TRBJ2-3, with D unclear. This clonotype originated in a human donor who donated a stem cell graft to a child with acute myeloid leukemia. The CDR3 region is CASSSRVDTQYF. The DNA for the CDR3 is TGCGCCAGCAGCTCGCGAGTGGATACGCAGTATTTT. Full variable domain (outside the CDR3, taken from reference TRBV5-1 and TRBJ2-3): KAGVTQTPRYLIKTRGQQVTLSCSPISGHRSVSWYQQTPGQGLQFLFEYFSETQRNKGNFPGRFSGRQFSNSRSEMNVSTLELGDSALYLCASSSRVDTQYFGPGTRLTVL.